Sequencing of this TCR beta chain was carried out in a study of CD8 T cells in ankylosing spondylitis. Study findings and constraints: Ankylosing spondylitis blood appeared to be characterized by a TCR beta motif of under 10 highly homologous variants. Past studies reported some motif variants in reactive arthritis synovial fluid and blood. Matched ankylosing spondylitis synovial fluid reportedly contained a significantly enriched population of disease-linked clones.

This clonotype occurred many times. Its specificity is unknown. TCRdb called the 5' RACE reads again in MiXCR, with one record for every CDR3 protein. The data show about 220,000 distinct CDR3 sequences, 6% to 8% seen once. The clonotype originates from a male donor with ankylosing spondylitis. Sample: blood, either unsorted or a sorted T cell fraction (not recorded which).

The CDR3 is CASRPGTGYGYTF. For the CDR3, the DNA is TGCGCCAGCAGACCCGGGACAGGGTATGGCTACACCTTC. This chain joins TRBV5-1 and TRBJ1-2; 9 bases map to TRBD1. This CDR3 has 13 amino acids. V shed 5 bases, J shed 5 bases, and the junction held 4 bases outside the gene matches. Germline loops: CDR1 SGHRS, CDR2 YFSETQ.